Listed below are T cell receptor beta chains from one sample, sequenced in a study of CD8 T cells in Susac syndrome. TCRdb re-called the immunoSEQ multiplex PCR reads through MiXCR, storing one row per CDR3 protein. Of around 80,000 distinct CDR3 sequences in the sample, under 95% were seen once. The specimen sequenced was CD8+ T cells from PBMCs. The receptors derive from a human donor with Susac syndrome. The CDR3 runs from the conserved cysteine through the conserved F or W. The order of the fields is J gene, clone size, V gene, D gene, CDR3 protein, CDR3 DNA. D genes are given only for firm matches. Not all rows give a size; the values are once, few, many and, for expanded clones, a class.

TRBJ2-7 . TRBV6-5 . CASSYRVAYEQYF TGTGCCAGCAGTTACAGGGTCGCCTACGAGCAGTACTTC
TRBJ1-2 . TRBV12-2 . CASRGSPRKTYGYTF TGTGCAAGTCGCGGTTCTCCACGAAAGACCTATGGCTACACCTTC
TRBJ2-3 . TRBV5-6 . CASSEGDGDTQYF TGTGCCAGCAGCGAGGGAGATGGAGATACGCAGTATTTT
TRBJ1-1 . TRBV6-5 TRBD1 CASRLDRLNTEAFF TGTGCCAGCAGATTGGACAGGTTGAACACTGAAGCTTTCTTT
TRBJ1-4 once TRBV2 TRBD1 CASSLQGTANEKLFF TGTGCCAGCAGTTTACAGGGGACCGCTAATGAAAAACTGTTTTTT
TRBJ1-1 . TRBV7-9 . CASSLMSSYLEAFF TGTGCCAGCAGCTTAATGTCTTCCTACCTTGAAGCTTTCTTT
TRBJ1-4 . TRBV30 . CAWSSAKKLFF TGTGCCTGGAGCTCAGCGAAAAAACTGTTTTTT
TRBJ1-2 once TRBV4-1 TRBD1 CASSQGPPDRAGYGYTF TGCGCCAGCAGCCAAGGACCCCCAGACAGGGCCGGCTATGGCTACACCTTC
TRBJ1-2 once TRBV15 . CATRKDRSSNYGYTF TGTGCCACCAGAAAAGACAGGAGCTCTAACTATGGCTACACCTTC
TRBJ1-2 . TRBV5-4 . CASSLGEGNYGYTF TGTGCCAGCAGCCTGGGAGAGGGTAACTATGGCTACACCTTC
TRBJ1-2 . TRBV5-5 . CASRRTGGVDGYTF TGTGCCAGCAGAAGGACCGGGGGGGTTGATGGCTACACCTTC
TRBJ2-1 . TRBV28 . CASSLDGDEQFF TGTGCCAGCAGTTTAGATGGAGATGAGCAGTTCTTC
TRBJ1-4 . TRBV30 . CAWSPPEGPNEKLFF TGTGCCTGGAGTCCCCCGGAGGGACCTAATGAAAAACTGTTTTTT
TRBJ2-1 . TRBV11-2 . CASVTSSYNEQFF TGTGCCAGCGTGACCAGCTCCTACAATGAGCAGTTCTTC
TRBJ2-7 . TRBV19 . CAVGTTGYEQYF TGTGCTGTCGGGACAACCGGCTACGAGCAGTACTTC
TRBJ1-5 . TRBV27 . CASSFRKYSNQPQHF TGTGCCAGCAGTTTTCGAAAATATAGCAATCAGCCCCAGCATTTT
TRBJ2-3 . TRBV27 . CASGNTDTQYF TGTGCCAGTGGGAACACAGATACGCAGTATTTT